The clone carrying this T cell receptor beta chain was seen only a few times. Its specificity is unknown. The table came from immunoSEQ multiplex PCR; TCRdb's copy has only in-frame clones and leaves some out. The sample includes 70,000 to 90,000 clones, roughly 85% of them seen just once. As for time point: week 23, last vaccination. The vaccine gave 300 ug of a 20-mer mutant IDH1 peptide subcutaneously per dose. The CDR3 contains 14 residues. Germline V gene sequence: CDR1 SGHAT, CDR2 FQNNGV. V was shortened by 5 bases and J by 5 bases, with 15 bases between the two germline ends. This record comes from a study of a mutant IDH1 vaccine in newly diagnosed glioma. Turning to the study itself: Patients had eight vaccinations, in weeks 1, 3, 5, 7, 11, 15, 19 and 23. Treated patients showed a male proportion of roughly 62%, a female proportion of approximately 38%, and a mean age of around 39 years. Radiotherapy alone preceded vaccination by 4-6 weeks; alternatively, vaccination started with temozolomide cycles. General study findings and limits: Patients mounted vaccine-induced immune responses in roughly 93% of cases.

The receptor's source is a young man with glioma. Some clones in this sample may be carry-over from other donors' samples. Specimen: PBMCs, collected from a glioma patient whose treatment included an IDH1 peptide vaccine. J is TRBJ2-5 and V is TRBV11-2, with D hard to call. The CDR3 protein is CASSPEPSVETQYF. The CDR3 DNA reads TGTGCCAGCAGCCCCGAGCCATCTGTGGAGACCCAGTACTTC.